Listed below are T cell receptor beta chains from one sample, sequenced in a study of blood T cell repertoires in COVID-19. Only in-frame clones appear in the TCRdb table, and some are missing; sequencing was by immunoSEQ multiplex PCR. Counted here are 150,000 to 250,000 clones, approximately 86% occurring once; the ten biggest clones make up more than 2%. What was sequenced was PBMCs or T cells enriched from blood (not recorded which). The origin of the receptors is a woman aged 25 to 39 who had recovered from COVID-19. The CDR3 runs from the conserved cysteine through the conserved F or W. The order of the fields is CDR3 protein, CDR3 DNA, clone size, D gene, V gene, J gene. A D gene is named only where the DNA matches it firmly. Only part of the rows carry a size: once, few, many, or a class if the clone is expanded.

CDR3aa: CASSVEVPGRGQGAGNTGELFF
CDR3nt: TGTGCCAGCAGCGTAGAGGTTCCGGGTAGAGGACAGGGGGCGGGAAACACCGGGGAGCTGTTTTTT
abundance: NA
d_gene: TRBD1
v_gene: TRBV9
j_gene: TRBJ2-2

CDR3aa: CASSPGVNYGYTF
CDR3nt: TGTGCCAGCAGTCCCGGGGTCAACTATGGCTACACCTTC
abundance: once
d_gene: NA
v_gene: TRBV12-3/TRBV12-4
j_gene: TRBJ1-2

CDR3aa: CASRAGATGELFF
CDR3nt: TGTGCCAGCAGGGCGGGAGCAACCGGGGAGCTGTTTTTT
abundance: NA
d_gene: TRBD2
v_gene: TRBV2
j_gene: TRBJ2-2

CDR3aa: CASSPPLRDSYNEQFF
CDR3nt: TGTGCCAGCTCACCACCGCTTCGGGACTCCTACAATGAGCAGTTCTTC
abundance: NA
d_gene: NA
v_gene: TRBV18
j_gene: TRBJ2-1

CDR3aa: CASSQALGTVNSYEQYF
CDR3nt: TGCGCCAGCAGCCAGGCACTTGGGACAGTGAACTCCTACGAGCAGTACTTC
abundance: NA
d_gene: TRBD1
v_gene: TRBV4-1
j_gene: TRBJ2-7

CDR3aa: CASSQDQQIATNEKLFF
CDR3nt: TGTGCCAGCAGCCAAGATCAACAGATTGCAACTAATGAAAAACTGTTTTTT
abundance: NA
d_gene: NA
v_gene: TRBV4-2
j_gene: TRBJ1-4

CDR3aa: CASSRENSGANVLTF
CDR3nt: TGTGCCAGCAGTCGAGAAAACTCTGGGGCCAACGTCCTGACTTTC
abundance: NA
d_gene: NA
v_gene: TRBV2
j_gene: TRBJ2-6

CDR3aa: CASSLKTGGNYGYTF
CDR3nt: TGTGCCAGCAGCTTGAAGACAGGGGGCAACTATGGCTACACCTTC
abundance: NA
d_gene: TRBD1
v_gene: TRBV5-8
j_gene: TRBJ1-2

CDR3aa: CASSLELARGAYGYTF
CDR3nt: TGTGCCAGCAGCTTAGAGCTAGCCCGGGGGGCCTATGGCTACACCTTC
abundance: NA
d_gene: NA
v_gene: TRBV7-2
j_gene: TRBJ1-2

CDR3aa: CASSLARGTGIGYEQYF
CDR3nt: TGCGCCAGCAGCTTGGCCAGAGGGACAGGGATTGGTTACGAGCAGTACTTC
abundance: NA
d_gene: TRBD1
v_gene: TRBV5-1
j_gene: TRBJ2-7

CDR3aa: CATKVGALNEKLFF
CDR3nt: TGTGCCACCAAGGTTGGGGCACTTAATGAAAAACTGTTTTTT
abundance: NA
d_gene: NA
v_gene: TRBV15
j_gene: TRBJ1-4

CDR3aa: CASSMGQTNEQFF
CDR3nt: TGTGCCAGTAGTATGGGCCAGACAAATGAGCAGTTCTTC
abundance: NA
d_gene: NA
v_gene: TRBV19
j_gene: TRBJ2-1

CDR3aa: CASSSSGQGLTDTQYF
CDR3nt: TGTGCCAGCAGCTCTAGCGGGCAGGGGCTCACAGATACGCAGTATTTT
abundance: NA
d_gene: TRBD2
v_gene: TRBV7-2
j_gene: TRBJ2-3

CDR3aa: CASSRIRGPQETQYF
CDR3nt: TGTGCCAGCAGCCGGATCAGGGGGCCTCAAGAGACCCAGTACTTC
abundance: once
d_gene: TRBD1
v_gene: TRBV7-8
j_gene: TRBJ2-5

CDR3aa: CASSFGEAYEQYF
CDR3nt: TGTGCCAGCAGTTTCGGGGAGGCCTACGAGCAGTACTTC
abundance: NA
d_gene: NA
v_gene: TRBV12-3/TRBV12-4
j_gene: TRBJ2-7

CDR3aa: CASSISQGSNYGYTF
CDR3nt: TGTGCCAGTAGTATATCACAGGGCTCTAACTATGGCTACACCTTC
abundance: NA
d_gene: NA
v_gene: TRBV19
j_gene: TRBJ1-2

CDR3aa: CASRISVNTEAFF
CDR3nt: TGTGCCAGCCGAATATCAGTGAACACTGAAGCTTTCTTT
abundance: NA
d_gene: NA
v_gene: TRBV14
j_gene: TRBJ1-1

CDR3aa: CASSQGDRGMYF
CDR3nt: TGTGCCAGCAGCCAAGGGGACAGGGGGATGTACTTC
abundance: NA
d_gene: TRBD1
v_gene: TRBV3-1/TRBV3-2
j_gene: TRBJ2-7

CDR3aa: CASSSRRLEQFF
CDR3nt: TGTGCCAGCAGTTCACGGAGGTTGGAGCAGTTCTTC
abundance: NA
d_gene: NA
v_gene: TRBV6-2/TRBV6-3
j_gene: TRBJ2-1

CDR3aa: CASSQDRGAGYTF
CDR3nt: TGTGCCAGCAGCCAAGACCGGGGGGCGGGCTACACCTTC
abundance: once
d_gene: NA
v_gene: TRBV3-1/TRBV3-2
j_gene: TRBJ1-2

CDR3aa: CASSPDQIYEQYF
CDR3nt: TGTGCCAGCAGCCCAGATCAGATTTACGAGCAGTACTTC
abundance: once
d_gene: NA
v_gene: TRBV7-6
j_gene: TRBJ2-7

CDR3aa: CASRDHRGETQYF
CDR3nt: TGTGCCAGCAGAGATCATCGGGGGGAGACCCAGTACTTC
abundance: NA
d_gene: NA
v_gene: TRBV6-5
j_gene: TRBJ2-5

CDR3aa: CATSGSGGYTDTQYF
CDR3nt: TGTGCCACCAGTGGCAGCGGCGGTTACACAGATACGCAGTATTTT
abundance: once
d_gene: NA
v_gene: TRBV24-1
j_gene: TRBJ2-3

CDR3aa: CASSYHTDREGNQPQHF
CDR3nt: TGTGCCAGCAGTTACCATACCGACAGGGAGGGCAATCAGCCCCAGCATTTT
abundance: NA
d_gene: TRBD1
v_gene: TRBV6-2/TRBV6-3
j_gene: TRBJ1-5

CDR3aa: CASSQDAGDSYNEQFF
CDR3nt: TGCGCCAGCAGCCAAGACGCGGGAGACTCTTACAATGAGCAGTTCTTC
abundance: NA
d_gene: TRBD2
v_gene: TRBV4-3
j_gene: TRBJ2-1

CDR3aa: CSVAGRANTEAFF
CDR3nt: TGCAGCGTGGCTGGGCGGGCGAACACTGAAGCTTTCTTT
abundance: NA
d_gene: NA
v_gene: TRBV29-1
j_gene: TRBJ1-1

CDR3aa: CATSDSTIGTGGTGELFF
CDR3nt: TGTGCCACCAGTGATTCAACAATAGGGACAGGGGGCACCGGGGAGCTGTTTTTT
abundance: few
d_gene: TRBD1
v_gene: TRBV24-1
j_gene: TRBJ2-2

CDR3aa: CASSQEVGTGVNEQYF
CDR3nt: TGCGCCAGCAGCCAAGAGGTAGGGACAGGGGTCAACGAGCAGTACTTC
abundance: few
d_gene: TRBD1
v_gene: TRBV4-3
j_gene: TRBJ2-7

CDR3aa: CASSHRRDYGYTF
CDR3nt: TGTGCCAGCAGCCACCGCCGAGACTATGGCTACACCTTC
abundance: NA
d_gene: NA
v_gene: TRBV14
j_gene: TRBJ1-2

CDR3aa: CASSPTGQGARAFF
CDR3nt: TGTGCCAGCAGCCCCACGGGACAGGGGGCGCGTGCTTTCTTT
abundance: NA
d_gene: TRBD1
v_gene: TRBV11-2
j_gene: TRBJ1-1

CDR3aa: CASSLGAVGNTIYF
CDR3nt: TGCGCCAGCAGCTTGGGGGCTGTCGGAAACACCATATATTTT
abundance: NA
d_gene: NA
v_gene: TRBV5-1
j_gene: TRBJ1-3

CDR3aa: CATSGRETLANYGYTF
CDR3nt: TGTGCCACCAGCGGCCGTGAGACACTAGCTAACTATGGCTACACCTTC
abundance: NA
d_gene: NA
v_gene: TRBV15
j_gene: TRBJ1-2

CDR3aa: CASSFPTGQNTEAFF
CDR3nt: TGTGCCAGCAGCTTTCCGACGGGACAGAACACTGAAGCTTTCTTT
abundance: NA
d_gene: NA
v_gene: TRBV11-1
j_gene: TRBJ1-1

CDR3aa: CASSLASGVGQPQHF
CDR3nt: TGTGCCAGCAGCTTAGCGTCAGGGGTCGGTCAGCCCCAGCATTTT
abundance: NA
d_gene: NA
v_gene: TRBV7-9
j_gene: TRBJ1-5